This is a list of T cell receptor beta chains from one sample in a study of Ad26.COV2.S vaccination and SARS-CoV-2 variants. The data were produced by immunoSEQ multiplex PCR, yet TCRdb's version contains in-frame clones alone and is incomplete. The sample consists of about 400,000 clones, around 92% of them appearing once. The starting material was peripheral blood, obtained in a trial of Ad26.COV2.S vaccine versus placebo. These receptors originate from a person between 18 and 59 years old who received the Ad26.COV2.S COVID-19 vaccine or a placebo. CDR3s include the opening cysteine and the closing phenylalanine or tryptophan. D genes are given only for firm matches. The size entry is marked missing in some rows and otherwise reads once, few, many or a size class.

cdr3_nt cdr3_aa clone_size d_call j_call v_call
TGTGCCAGCAGCCAAGGGGGGATAGGCCCTGAAGCTTTCTTT CASSQGGIGPEAFF . . TRBJ1-1 TRBV14
TGTGCCAGCAGTGGGACAGATTTGAGGGAGACCCAGTACTTC CASSGTDLRETQYF once . TRBJ2-5 TRBV25-1
TGTGCCACCAGCTTCGGACAGGGCCTCTACGAGCAGTACTTC CATSFGQGLYEQYF few TRBD1 TRBJ2-7 TRBV5-6
TGTGCCAGCAGCCCTGGTTTGGGCGACGTCGGGGGCTACACCTTC CASSPGLGDVGGYTF . . TRBJ1-2 TRBV3-1/TRBV3-2
TGTGCCACTTCAGGACAGTCCTACGAGCAGTACTTC CATSGQSYEQYF . . TRBJ2-7 TRBV6-6
TGTGCCAGCAGCGGGACAGGCTACGAGCAGTACTTC CASSGTGYEQYF . TRBD1 TRBJ2-7 TRBV27
TGTGCCAGCAGTTACGGGTCAGGGGAGTATAATGAAAAACTGTTTTTT CASSYGSGEYNEKLFF . . TRBJ1-4 TRBV6-2/TRBV6-3
TGTGCCAGCAGCGTTTATCAGCAGTCAGGCACTGAAGCTTTCTTT CASSVYQQSGTEAFF once . TRBJ1-1 TRBV9
TGTGCCAGCAGCTTGGGGGACAGGGGGTTCTACGAGCAGTACTTC CASSLGDRGFYEQYF . TRBD1 TRBJ2-7 TRBV5-8
TGTGCCAGCAGCACGGACAGGGGGGGGACCTACGAGCAGTACTTC CASSTDRGGTYEQYF . TRBD1 TRBJ2-7 TRBV6-5
TGTGCCAGCAGTTTACCTTTTTGGGACAGTCTTACGGAAAGAGGAAATTCACCCCTCCACTTT CASSLPFWDSLTERGNSPLHF . TRBD1 TRBJ1-6 TRBV28
TGTGCCAGCAGCTTATTCTCTCCGGGGACAGGGAACTATGGCTACACCTTC CASSLFSPGTGNYGYTF . TRBD1 TRBJ1-2 TRBV7-2
TGTGCCAGCAGCTTAGAGCCCGCAGGGATCCCTAACTATGGCTACACCTTC CASSLEPAGIPNYGYTF . . TRBJ1-2 TRBV7-8
TGTGCCAGCTCACCTCCGGGACTCGGCTCCTACAATGAGCAGTTCTTC CASSPPGLGSYNEQFF once . TRBJ2-1 TRBV18
TGTGCCACCAGCCAGACAGGGACTCAGCCCCAGCATTTT CATSQTGTQPQHF . TRBD1 TRBJ1-5 TRBV24-1
TGTGCCAGCAACCCTCTGGGGGCCGCAGATACGCAGTATTTT CASNPLGAADTQYF . . TRBJ2-3 TRBV9
TGCGCCAGCAGTGAGGCCATCAATCAGCCCCAGCATTTT CASSEAINQPQHF once . TRBJ1-5 TRBV10-1
TGTGCCAGCAGTGAATGGACCCGATTTAGCTACGAGCAGTACTTC CASSEWTRFSYEQYF . . TRBJ2-7 TRBV2
TGTGCCAGCAGGAAATACTACGAGCAGTACTTC CASRKYYEQYF . . TRBJ2-7 TRBV6-6
TGTGCCACCAGTGATTCCCCAGGACAGGGTAACACCGGGGAGCTGTTTTTT CATSDSPGQGNTGELFF . TRBD1 TRBJ2-2 TRBV24-1
TGTGCCATCAGGGGACAGGGGACCTACAATGAGCAGTTCTTC CAIRGQGTYNEQFF . TRBD1 TRBJ2-1 TRBV10-3
TGTGCCAGTCGGTACAGCTCCTACAATGAGCAGTTCTTC CASRYSSYNEQFF . . TRBJ2-1 TRBV19
TGTGCCAGCAGTGAGCAGGGGGCCTCCTACAATGAGCAGTTCTTC CASSEQGASYNEQFF few TRBD1 TRBJ2-1 TRBV6-1
TGTGCCAGCAGCTTGACCGCAGGGCCCATCTATGGCTACACCTTC CASSLTAGPIYGYTF . . TRBJ1-2 TRBV5-8
TGTGCCAGCAGCGCCGGACAGAACACTGAAGCTTTCTTT CASSAGQNTEAFF . . TRBJ1-1 TRBV9
TGCGCCAGCAGCTTGGAGGGGGTGGGTAATGAAAAACTGTTTTTT CASSLEGVGNEKLFF . . TRBJ1-4 TRBV5-1
TGTGCCAGCAGCACGGACAGTAGGAACTACGAGCAGTACTTC CASSTDSRNYEQYF . . TRBJ2-7 TRBV28
TGTGCCAGCAGTTTATTCGAGCAGGGTCACGAGCAGTACTTC CASSLFEQGHEQYF once . TRBJ2-7 TRBV28
TGTGCCAGCAGCTTAGATCCGGGTCCGTACGAGCAGTACTTC CASSLDPGPYEQYF . . TRBJ2-7 TRBV7-2
TGTGCCAGCAGTTCCACTGACACGGCCTACGAGCAGTACTTC CASSSTDTAYEQYF . . TRBJ2-7 TRBV6-5
TGTGCCACCAGCGGGGGGGAAGAGACCCAGTACTTC CATSGGEETQYF . TRBD2 TRBJ2-5 TRBV15
TGTGCCAGCAGCCGATACTTGGAGGGGATTGAGCAGTTCTTC CASSRYLEGIEQFF . . TRBJ2-1 TRBV14
TGTGCCAGCAGCTTAGGGACAGGGGCTTGGATTGAAGCTTTCTTT CASSLGTGAWIEAFF . TRBD1 TRBJ1-1 TRBV11-2
TGCGCCAGCAGCCAAGATGGGGGGACTGACACTGAAGCTTTCTTT CASSQDGGTDTEAFF . . TRBJ1-1 TRBV4-3
TGTGCCACCAGCAAAGCAGGGTCTGGAAACACCATATATTTT CATSKAGSGNTIYF . . TRBJ1-3 TRBV15
TGTGCCACCAGTGATAAGGGGGGCACGGATACGCAGTATTTT CATSDKGGTDTQYF . . TRBJ2-3 TRBV24-1
TGTGCCAGCAGCAACACAGGGGGGGGGACCCAGTACTTC CASSNTGGGTQYF . . TRBJ2-5 TRBV28
TGCAGTGGTATGCAGGACTACGAGCAGTACTTC CSGMQDYEQYF . . TRBJ2-7 TRBV20-1
TGTGCCAGCAGTGAAGTCCCAGGCACAGATACGCAGTATTTT CASSEVPGTDTQYF . . TRBJ2-3 TRBV6-4
TGTGCCAGCAGCCTCGACAGGGTGGGTCGCGAGCAGTACTTC CASSLDRVGREQYF . TRBD1 TRBJ2-7 TRBV6-5
TGTGCCAGCAGCAATGCAGGGAGGAGTACTGAAGCTTTCTTT CASSNAGRSTEAFF . . TRBJ1-1 TRBV28
TGCGCCAGCAGCGCTTACCCAGGGGAGGAAGAGACCCAGTACTTC CASSAYPGEEETQYF once . TRBJ2-5 TRBV5-1
TGCGCCAGCAGCCAAGATCTACAGGCCAGTGGCTACACCTTC CASSQDLQASGYTF . . TRBJ1-2 TRBV4-3